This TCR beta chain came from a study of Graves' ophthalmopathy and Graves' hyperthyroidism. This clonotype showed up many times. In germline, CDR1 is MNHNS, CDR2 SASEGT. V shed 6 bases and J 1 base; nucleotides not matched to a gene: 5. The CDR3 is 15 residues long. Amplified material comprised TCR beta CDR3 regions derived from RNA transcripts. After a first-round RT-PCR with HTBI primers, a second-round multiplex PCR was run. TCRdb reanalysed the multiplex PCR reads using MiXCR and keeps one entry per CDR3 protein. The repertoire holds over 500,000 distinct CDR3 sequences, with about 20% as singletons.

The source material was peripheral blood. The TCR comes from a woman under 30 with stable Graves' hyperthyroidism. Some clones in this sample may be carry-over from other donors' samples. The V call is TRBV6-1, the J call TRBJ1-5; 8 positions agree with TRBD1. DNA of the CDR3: TGTGCCAGCAGAATGACAGGGGTGAGCAATCAGCCCCAGCATTTT. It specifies CASRMTGVSNQPQHF.